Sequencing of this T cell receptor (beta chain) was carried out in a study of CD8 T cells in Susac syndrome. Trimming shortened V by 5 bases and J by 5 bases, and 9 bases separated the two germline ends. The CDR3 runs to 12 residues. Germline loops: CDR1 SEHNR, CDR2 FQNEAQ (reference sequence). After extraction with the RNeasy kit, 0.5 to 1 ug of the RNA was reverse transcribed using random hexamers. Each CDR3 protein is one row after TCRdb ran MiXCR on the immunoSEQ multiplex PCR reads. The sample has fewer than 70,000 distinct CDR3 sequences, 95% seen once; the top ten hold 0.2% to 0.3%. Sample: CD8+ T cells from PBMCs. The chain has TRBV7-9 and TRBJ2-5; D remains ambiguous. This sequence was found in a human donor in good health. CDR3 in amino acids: CASSEPRETQYF. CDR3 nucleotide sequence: TGTGCCAGCAGCGAACCTCGGGAGACCCAGTACTTC. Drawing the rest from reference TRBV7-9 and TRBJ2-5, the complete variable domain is DTGVSQNPRHKITKRGQNVTFRCDPISEHNRLYWYRQTLGQGPEFLTYFQNEAQLEKSRLLSDRFSAERPKGSFSTLEIQRTEQGDSAMYLCASSEPRETQYFGPGTRLLVL.